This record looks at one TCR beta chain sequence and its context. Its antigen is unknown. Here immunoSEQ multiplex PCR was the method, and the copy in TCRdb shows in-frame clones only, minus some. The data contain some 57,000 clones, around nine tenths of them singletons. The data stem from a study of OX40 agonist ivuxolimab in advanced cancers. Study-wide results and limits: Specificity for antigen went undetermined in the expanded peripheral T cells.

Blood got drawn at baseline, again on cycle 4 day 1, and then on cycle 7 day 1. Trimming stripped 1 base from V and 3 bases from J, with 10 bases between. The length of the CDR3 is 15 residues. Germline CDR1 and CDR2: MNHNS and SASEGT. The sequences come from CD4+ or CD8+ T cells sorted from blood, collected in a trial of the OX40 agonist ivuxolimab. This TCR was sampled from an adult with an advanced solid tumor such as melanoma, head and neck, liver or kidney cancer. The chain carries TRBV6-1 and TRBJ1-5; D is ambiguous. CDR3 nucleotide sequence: TGTGCCAGCAGTGAAGGATACAGCTACAATCAGCCCCAGCATTTT. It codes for CASSEGYSYNQPQHF.